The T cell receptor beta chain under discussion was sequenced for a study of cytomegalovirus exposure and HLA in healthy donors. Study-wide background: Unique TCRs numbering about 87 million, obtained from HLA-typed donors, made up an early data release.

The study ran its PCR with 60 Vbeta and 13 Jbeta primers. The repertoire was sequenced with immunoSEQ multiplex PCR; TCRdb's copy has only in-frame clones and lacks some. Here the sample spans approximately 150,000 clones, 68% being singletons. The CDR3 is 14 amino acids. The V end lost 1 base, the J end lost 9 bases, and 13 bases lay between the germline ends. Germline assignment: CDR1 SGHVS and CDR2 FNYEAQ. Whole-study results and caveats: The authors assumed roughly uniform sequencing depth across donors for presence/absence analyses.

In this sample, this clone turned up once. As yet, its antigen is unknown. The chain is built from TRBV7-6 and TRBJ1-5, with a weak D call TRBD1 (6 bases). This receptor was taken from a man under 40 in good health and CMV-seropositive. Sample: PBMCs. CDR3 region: CASSLDPGVGPQHF. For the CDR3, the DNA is TGTGCCAGCAGCTTAGACCCAGGGGTTGGGCCCCAGCATTTT.